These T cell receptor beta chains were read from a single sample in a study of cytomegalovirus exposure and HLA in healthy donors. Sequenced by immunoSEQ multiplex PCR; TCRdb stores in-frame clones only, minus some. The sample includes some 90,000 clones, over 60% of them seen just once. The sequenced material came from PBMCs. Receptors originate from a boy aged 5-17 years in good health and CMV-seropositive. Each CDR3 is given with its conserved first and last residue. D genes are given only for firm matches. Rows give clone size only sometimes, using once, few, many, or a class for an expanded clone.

CDR3 protein: CASSLSTGGIYGYTF
CDR3 DNA: TGTGCCAGCAGCTTGTCGACAGGGGGCATTTATGGCTACACCTTC
V gene: TRBV5-4
J gene: TRBJ1-2
clone size: .
D gene: TRBD1

CDR3 protein: CASSGGLRMNTEAFF
CDR3 DNA: TGTGCCAGCAGTGGCGGACTGCGAATGAACACTGAAGCTTTCTTT
V gene: TRBV6-1
J gene: TRBJ1-1
clone size: few
D gene: .

CDR3 protein: CASSSGPGTGFYEQYF
CDR3 DNA: TGCGCCAGCAGCTCAGGTCCCGGGACAGGGTTCTACGAGCAGTACTTC
V gene: TRBV5-1
J gene: TRBJ2-7
clone size: .
D gene: TRBD1

CDR3 protein: CASSTLGTGEETQYF
CDR3 DNA: TGTGCCAGCAGTACACTCGGGACAGGGGAAGAGACCCAGTACTTC
V gene: TRBV28
J gene: TRBJ2-5
clone size: few
D gene: TRBD1

CDR3 protein: CASSEAWGLITDTQYF
CDR3 DNA: TGTGCCAGCAGTGAGGCTTGGGGCCTAATCACAGATACGCAGTATTTT
V gene: TRBV5-6
J gene: TRBJ2-3
clone size: .
D gene: .

CDR3 protein: CASSPGHGTYEQYF
CDR3 DNA: TGTGCCAGCAGCCCGGGACACGGAACCTACGAGCAGTACTTC
V gene: TRBV7-3
J gene: TRBJ2-7
clone size: .
D gene: .

CDR3 protein: CASSPGTPAKNIQYF
CDR3 DNA: TGTGCCAGCAGCCCAGGGACACCCGCCAAAAACATTCAGTACTTC
V gene: TRBV28
J gene: TRBJ2-4
clone size: .
D gene: .

CDR3 protein: CASSEQGQPQHF
CDR3 DNA: TGTGCCAGCAGTGAACAGGGTCAGCCCCAGCATTTT
V gene: TRBV25-1
J gene: TRBJ1-5
clone size: .
D gene: .

CDR3 protein: CASSGQGTAEAQHF
CDR3 DNA: TGTGCCAGCAGTGGGCAGGGGACGGCTGAGGCCCAGCATTTT
V gene: TRBV6-1
J gene: TRBJ1-5
clone size: .
D gene: .

CDR3 protein: CASSTPGKGVPYEQYF
CDR3 DNA: TGTGCCAGTAGTACCCCCGGAAAAGGGGTGCCCTACGAGCAGTACTTC
V gene: TRBV19
J gene: TRBJ2-7
clone size: .
D gene: .

CDR3 protein: CASSVPGGKNIQYF
CDR3 DNA: TGTGCCAGCAGTGTGCCAGGGGGCAAAAACATTCAGTACTTC
V gene: TRBV2
J gene: TRBJ2-4
clone size: .
D gene: TRBD1

CDR3 protein: CASSSKTGIGTGELFF
CDR3 DNA: TGCGCCAGCAGCTCGAAGACAGGGATTGGCACCGGGGAGCTGTTTTTT
V gene: TRBV5-1
J gene: TRBJ2-2
clone size: few
D gene: TRBD1

CDR3 protein: CASSVTGAGANVLTF
CDR3 DNA: TGCGCCAGCAGCGTAACAGGGGCTGGGGCCAACGTCCTGACTTTC
V gene: TRBV5-1
J gene: TRBJ2-6
clone size: .
D gene: TRBD1

CDR3 protein: CASSSASGAPYNEQFF
CDR3 DNA: TGTGCCAGCAGCTCGGCCTCAGGGGCCCCCTACAATGAGCAGTTCTTC
V gene: TRBV7-3
J gene: TRBJ2-1
clone size: once
D gene: .

CDR3 protein: CASSSRGTGDTEAFF
CDR3 DNA: TGTGCCAGCAGTTCACGAGGGACGGGGGACACTGAAGCTTTCTTT
V gene: TRBV27
J gene: TRBJ1-1
clone size: .
D gene: .

CDR3 protein: CASSTPTGYRGYTF
CDR3 DNA: TGTGCCAGCAGTACTCCGACAGGTTATCGTGGCTACACCTTC
V gene: TRBV6-5
J gene: TRBJ1-2
clone size: .
D gene: .

CDR3 protein: CASSDSRTGFTEAFF
CDR3 DNA: TGTGCCAGCAGTGATAGTAGGACAGGGTTCACTGAAGCTTTCTTT
V gene: TRBV25-1
J gene: TRBJ1-1
clone size: .
D gene: TRBD1

CDR3 protein: CASSPYGRTGTVRYF
CDR3 DNA: TGCGCCAGCAGCCCCTACGGACGGACAGGAACCGTCCGGTATTTT
V gene: TRBV5-1
J gene: TRBJ1-3
clone size: .
D gene: TRBD1

CDR3 protein: CASSPSTGRYEQYF
CDR3 DNA: TGTGCCAGCAGTCCCTCGACAGGTCGGTACGAGCAGTACTTC
V gene: TRBV27
J gene: TRBJ2-7
clone size: .
D gene: .

CDR3 protein: CASSQTGLGGQPQHF
CDR3 DNA: TGTGCCAGCAGTCAAACAGGACTAGGGGGTCAGCCCCAGCATTTT
V gene: TRBV28
J gene: TRBJ1-5
clone size: few
D gene: .

CDR3 protein: CASSLGDRNNSPLHF
CDR3 DNA: TGTGCCAGCAGCTTAGGCGACAGGAACAATTCACCCCTCCACTTT
V gene: TRBV13
J gene: TRBJ1-6
clone size: few
D gene: .

CDR3 protein: CASSLSGGASDTQYF
CDR3 DNA: TGTGCCAGCAGCTTAAGCGGGGGGGCCTCAGATACGCAGTATTTT
V gene: TRBV7-3
J gene: TRBJ2-3
clone size: .
D gene: TRBD2

CDR3 protein: CASSYSGQDGYTF
CDR3 DNA: TGTGCCAGCAGTTACTCGGGCCAGGATGGCTACACCTTC
V gene: TRBV6-5
J gene: TRBJ1-2
clone size: .
D gene: .

CDR3 protein: CASSPQGVRQNIQYF
CDR3 DNA: TGTGCCAGCAGCCCACAGGGGGTTCGCCAAAACATTCAGTACTTC
V gene: TRBV5-6
J gene: TRBJ2-4
clone size: .
D gene: TRBD1

CDR3 protein: CASSVELAALSYEQYF
CDR3 DNA: TGTGCCAGCAGCGTAGAACTAGCGGCTCTTTCCTACGAGCAGTACTTC
V gene: TRBV9
J gene: TRBJ2-7
clone size: .
D gene: TRBD2

CDR3 protein: CASSLQGGQDEQYF
CDR3 DNA: TGTGCCAGCAGCTTACAGGGGGGTCAGGACGAGCAGTACTTC
V gene: TRBV5-6
J gene: TRBJ2-7
clone size: .
D gene: TRBD1

CDR3 protein: CASSIQKNTEAFF
CDR3 DNA: TGTGCCAGTAGTATCCAAAAGAACACTGAAGCTTTCTTT
V gene: TRBV19
J gene: TRBJ1-1
clone size: .
D gene: .

CDR3 protein: CASSRDSISYGYTF
CDR3 DNA: TGTGCCAGCAGTAGGGACAGTATATCCTATGGCTACACCTTC
V gene: TRBV6-1
J gene: TRBJ1-2
clone size: .
D gene: TRBD1

CDR3 protein: CASSQDHPASGSGEQFF
CDR3 DNA: TGCGCCAGCAGCCAAGATCACCCGGCTAGCGGGAGTGGTGAGCAGTTCTTC
V gene: TRBV4-3
J gene: TRBJ2-1
clone size: few
D gene: TRBD2

CDR3 protein: CASSDPGQRYYGYTF
CDR3 DNA: TGTGCCAGCAGTGATCCGGGACAGCGTTACTATGGCTACACCTTC
V gene: TRBV2
J gene: TRBJ1-2
clone size: .
D gene: TRBD1